The 5 T cell receptor beta chains given below trace back to one sample, sequenced in a study of OX40 agonist ivuxolimab in advanced cancers. Produced via immunoSEQ multiplex PCR; TCRdb's table is partial and in-frame only. Here the sample spans about 110,000 clones, approximately 90% being singletons. This specimen was CD4+ or CD8+ T cells sorted from blood, taken in a trial of the OX40 agonist ivuxolimab. Source of these receptors: an adult with an advanced solid tumor such as melanoma, head and neck, liver or kidney cancer.

The CDR3, as DNA: TGTGCCAGCAGGGGACCCAGCTCCTACAATGAGCAGTTCTTC. It yields the protein CASRGPSSYNEQFF. The J gene is TRBJ2-1, the V gene TRBV27; either TRBD1 or TRBD2 may fit D (5 bases each). V lost 6 bases and J lost 0, with 9 bases in between. The germline gives CDR1 MNHEY, CDR2 SMNVEV (reference sequence). This CDR3 contains 14 residues.

The genes are TRBV15 and TRBJ2-1, with 7 positions matching TRBD2. Germline trimming cut 0 bases from V and 5 bases from J; bases unmatched to any gene: 4. This CDR3 region has 15 residues. Germline V gene lookup returns CDR1 LNHNV and CDR2 YYDKDF (reference sequence). CDR3: CATSREREWHNEQFF. The CDR3 nucleotides read TGTGCCACCAGCAGAGAGCGGGAGTGGCACAATGAGCAGTTCTTC.

The V gene is TRBV5-1, the J gene TRBJ1-3; D uncertain. V lost 0 bases to trimming and J lost 0 bases, with 1 base between them. The CDR3 contains 13 residues. In germline, CDR1 is SGHRS, CDR2 YFSETQ. The CDR3 loop is CASSLASGNTIYF. CDR3 DNA: TGCGCCAGCAGCTTGGCCTCTGGAAACACCATATATTTT.

The rearrangement uses TRBV6-1 and TRBJ2-5; 7 bases line up with TRBD1. The V gene end was trimmed by 2 bases and the J gene end by 4 bases; junction bases not matched to a gene: 10. Germline V CDR1 and CDR2: MNHNS, SASEGT. The CDR3 is made up of 16 amino acids. CDR3 sequence (DNA): TGTGCCAGCAGTGAAAATAGGGACAGCGCGGGAGAGACCCAGTACTTC. Translating it yields CASSENRDSAGETQYF.

The chain carries TRBV6-5 and TRBJ1-2, with TRBD1 as a possible D gene (5 bases). The ends were cut back, 8 bases at V and 4 bases at J, with 11 bases in the middle. Germline V lookup: CDR1 MNHEY, CDR2 SVGAGI. This CDR3 comprises 12 residues. The CDR3 region is CASGAEGYGYTF. The CDR3 DNA reads TGTGCCAGCGGGGCGGAAGGCTATGGCTACACCTTC.